Below, 22 T cell receptor beta chains from the same sample are listed, as sequenced in a study of blood T cell repertoires in COVID-19. Libraries were prepared by immunoSEQ multiplex PCR; TCRdb keeps only in-frame clonotypes and omits some of them. The sample lists over 150,000 clones; approximately 73% were seen once. Sequences were obtained from peripheral blood. These receptors all come from a woman older than 75 with acute or convalescent COVID-19.

This clone was observed a handful of times. The V and J genes are TRBV6-2 or TRBV6-3 and TRBJ1-5, with 9 bases aligning to TRBD1. Trimming took 5 bases from V and 4 from J; bases not matched to a gene: 3. The CDR3 sequence is 14 residues long. Looked up from germline, CDR1 is MNHEY and CDR2 is SVGEGT. The DNA for the CDR3 is TGTGCCAGCAGTAAGACAGGGGGGAATCAGCCCCAGCATTTT. This gives the protein CASSKTGGNQPQHF.

The V call is TRBV6-4, the J call TRBJ2-3; 7 bases are shared with TRBD2. Germline trimming cut 7 bases from V and 0 bases from J; bases unmatched to any gene: 7. The CDR3 loop spans 15 amino acids. Germline V gene data show CDR1 as MRHNA and CDR2 as SNTAGT. CDR3 residues: CASTQGGLSTDTQYF. Written as DNA, the CDR3 is TGTGCCAGCACCCAGGGAGGGCTGAGCACAGATACGCAGTATTTT.

In its sample, this clone was seen once. J is TRBJ1-5 and V is TRBV4-1; D unresolved. V lost 0 bases and J 4 bases, leaving 7 bases between the germline ends. Germline-derived CDR1 and CDR2 are MGHRA and YSYEKL. The CDR3 sequence is 14 residues long. The chain's CDR3 is CASSQDRFNQPQHF. The DNA for the CDR3 is TGCGCCAGCAGCCAAGACAGGTTTAATCAGCCCCAGCATTTT.

The chain is built from TRBV7-2 and TRBJ2-3; 8 bases map to TRBD2. V shed 4 bases, J shed 2 bases, and the junction held 5 bases outside the gene matches. Germline V gene sequence: CDR1 SGHTA, CDR2 FQGNSA. This CDR3 spans 15 amino acids. The CDR3 nucleotides are TGTGCCAGCAGCTCCACGGGGGGGCACACAGATACGCAGTATTTT. Translating gives CASSSTGGHTDTQYF.

The CDR3 loop is CASSWDGRRSEQYF. The CDR3 DNA is TGTGCCAGCAGTTGGGACGGGAGAAGATCCGAGCAGTACTTC. The chain couples TRBV6-1 to TRBJ2-7, with D possibly being TRBD2 (6 bases). The CDR3 is 14 residues long. V was trimmed by 5 bases and J by 6 bases, leaving 17 bases between them. Germline-derived CDR1 and CDR2 are MNHNS and SASEGT.

This clone was recorded a few times. The rearrangement joins TRBV5-6 to TRBJ1-3, with 8 bases lining up with TRBD1. CDR1 SGHDT and CDR2 YYEEEE come from the germline V gene. This CDR3 is built from 15 residues. V shed 4 bases and J 8 bases; nucleotides not matched to a gene: 11. CDR3 DNA: TGTGCCAGCAGCACGGGAACTGACAGGGGACACACCATATATTTT. This codes for CASSTGTDRGHTIYF.

J is TRBJ1-1 and V is TRBV27; possible D gene TRBD1, 5 bases. Germline lookup yields CDR1 MNHEY and CDR2 SMNVEV (reference sequence). V shed 3 bases and J shed 5 bases, with 10 bases lying between them. The CDR3 covers 13 residues. The CDR3 is CASSFIGATEAFF. CDR3 nucleotide sequence: TGTGCCAGCAGTTTTATAGGGGCTACTGAAGCTTTCTTT.

The chain employs TRBV4-1 and TRBJ1-4; D not resolved. V dropped 0 bases and J dropped 5 bases, with 19 bases sitting between them. This CDR3 has 18 amino acids. Germline V gene lookup returns CDR1 MGHRA and CDR2 YSYEKL. DNA of the CDR3: TGCGCCAGCAGCCAAGAGGCTCAACGGCTGATGGAGAATGAAAAACTGTTTTTT. Its protein is CASSQEAQRLMENEKLFF.

This clone was recorded only once. This sequence joins TRBV5-4 and TRBJ2-7; D not certain. This CDR3 is built from 11 residues. Germline V gene data show CDR1 as SGHNT and CDR2 as YYREEE (reference sequence). The V and J ends lost 2 bases and 3 bases respectively, with 3 bases between them. The CDR3 coding sequence is TGTGCCAGCAGCTTTTACTACGAGCAGTACTTC. Its translation is CASSFYYEQYF. The full variable domain, its missing parts supplied by reference TRBV5-4 and TRBJ2-7, is ETGVTQSPTHLIKTRGQQVTLRCSSQSGHNTVSWYQQALGQGPQFIFQYYREEENGRGNFPPRFSGLQFPNYSSELNVNALELDDSALYLCASSFYYEQYFGPGTRLTVT.

The chain couples TRBV19 to TRBJ1-2; TRBD1 might be the D (6 bases). The CDR3 is 15 amino acids. Trimming left V 2 bases short and J 8 bases short, with 18 bases between. The germline CDR1 and CDR2 sequences are LNHDA and SQIVND (reference sequence). CDR3 sequence: CASSISGTPDGGYTF. The CDR3 region has the DNA TGTGCCAGTAGTATATCTGGGACACCTGACGGAGGCTACACCTTC.

There are a few counts of this clone. The genes are TRBV4-2 and TRBJ1-6, with a weak D call TRBD1 (5 bases). Looked up from germline, CDR1 is LGHNA and CDR2 is YNFKEQ. The CDR3 runs 16 residues. V was clipped by 3 bases and J by 4 bases, with 13 bases between them. CDR3 in amino acids: CASSQSSGTYNSPLHF. In nucleotides, the CDR3 is TGTGCCAGCAGCCAGAGTTCCGGGACTTATAATTCACCCCTCCACTTT.

The rearrangement uses TRBV12-5 and TRBJ1-2; TRBD1 agrees at 7 bases. J lost 7 bases, V lost 1 base, and 12 bases had no gene match. CDR3 length: 16 amino acids. Germline V gene data show CDR1 as LGHNT and CDR2 as FRNRAP. The chain's CDR3 is CASGLAELTGLGGYTF. The CDR3 DNA follows: TGTGCTAGTGGTTTGGCGGAGCTGACAGGGTTGGGTGGCTACACCTTC.

The chain links TRBV2 to TRBJ1-1, with a weak D call TRBD1 (5 bases). The germline CDR1 and CDR2 sequences are SNHLY and FYNNEI. Deletions cut 6 bases from V and 7 bases from J, with 21 bases between. The CDR3 has 15 amino acids. The CDR3 spells CASSQDTIQTNEAFF. In nucleotides, the CDR3 is TGTGCCAGCAGCCAGGACACCATTCAAACAAATGAAGCTTTCTTT.

The chain couples TRBV18 to TRBJ1-2; TRBD1 matches 9 bases. The CDR3 loop spans 14 amino acids. Germline trimming cut 5 bases from V and 6 bases from J; bases unmatched to any gene: 7. Germline CDR1 KGHSH, CDR2 LQKENI. The CDR3 here is CASSRDRDAHGYTF. CDR3 nucleotides: TGTGCCAGCTCAAGGGACAGGGATGCTCATGGCTACACCTTC.

This clone has only one observation. The CDR3 is CASSPSGGAFQETQYF. The CDR3 DNA reads TGTGCCAGCTCACCTAGCGGGGGTGCCTTCCAAGAGACCCAGTACTTC. The genes are TRBV18 and TRBJ2-5; 9 nucleotides agree with TRBD2. V was clipped by 3 bases and J by 1 base; unmatched bases: 6. The germline V gene has CDR1 KGHSH and CDR2 LQKENI. The CDR3 contains 16 residues.

This clone has at least ten counts. The chain is built from TRBV29-1 and TRBJ2-2; TRBD1 is a possible D gene (6 bases). Per the germline V gene, CDR1 is SQVTM and CDR2 is ANQGSEA. V shed 6 bases and J shed 0 bases, with 11 bases lying between them. CDR3 size: 14 residues. The CDR3 here is CSVSQGTNTGELFF. The CDR3 DNA reads as TGCAGCGTATCACAGGGAACGAACACCGGGGAGCTGTTTTTT.

The chain is built from TRBV2 and TRBJ2-7; 7 nucleotides match TRBD2. After removal of 7 bases from V and 7 bases from J, the junction contained 7 bases not matched to a gene. The CDR3 contains 12 residues. Germline-derived CDR1 and CDR2 are SNHLY and FYNNEI. The CDR3 nucleotides read TGTGCCAGCACGCGGGGAGGGTTGGAGCAGTACTTC. It is translated as CASTRGGLEQYF.

V gene TRBV5-8 combines with J gene TRBJ2-7, with TRBD2 matching 7 bases. Trimming removed 0 bases from V and 6 bases from J; junction bases left unmatched: 9. Germline assignment: CDR1 SGHTS and CDR2 YDEGEE. The CDR3 extends over 15 amino acids. The CDR3 DNA reads TGTGCCAGCAGCTTGGTGTCCGGGGCGGGAGCCGAGCAGTACTTC. This gives the protein CASSLVSGAGAEQYF. The full variable domain, rest sourced from reference TRBV5-8 and TRBJ2-7, is EAGVTQSPTHLIKTRGQQATLRCSPISGHTSVYWYQQALGLGLQFLLWYDEGEERNRGNFPPRFSGRQFPNYSSELNVNALELEDSALYLCASSLVSGAGAEQYFGPGTRLTVT.

This clone was seen only a few times. This chain connects TRBV4-1 to TRBJ1-5; D ambiguous. V was trimmed by 0 bases and J by 4 bases, leaving 13 bases between them. Germline V lookup: CDR1 MGHRA, CDR2 YSYEKL. The CDR3 is made up of 16 amino acids. CDR3 sequence: CASSQDFWQDNQPQHF. CDR3 DNA: TGCGCCAGCAGCCAAGATTTTTGGCAGGATAATCAGCCCCAGCATTTT.

The V and J genes are TRBV5-1 and TRBJ2-5, with 8 bases that match TRBD1. The germline V gene encodes CDR1 SGHRS and CDR2 YFSETQ. V lost 4 bases and J lost 5; bases outside the gene matches: 10. CDR3 length: 15 residues. CDR3 DNA sequence: TGCGCCAGCAGCCCGGTGACAGGGGAGCGTGAGACCCAGTACTTC. Protein product: CASSPVTGERETQYF.

This chain links TRBV9 with TRBJ2-7, with 11 bases identical to TRBD1. Trimming took 7 bases from V and 6 from J; bases not matched to a gene: 9. The CDR3 is 14 amino acids. Germline V lookup: CDR1 SGDLS, CDR2 YYNGEE. The CDR3 loop reads CASESGTGGVEQYF. CDR3 nucleotide sequence: TGTGCCAGCGAAAGTGGGACAGGGGGAGTCGAGCAGTACTTC.

The chain has TRBV5-1 and TRBJ2-1; no reliable D call. The germline gives CDR1 SGHRS, CDR2 YFSETQ. The CDR3 has 15 amino acids. The V gene lost 4 bases and the J gene lost 8 bases, with 19 bases spanning the gap. The CDR3 sequence: CASSRTTTQRDEQFF. The CDR3 DNA is TGCGCCAGCAGCCGCACTACCACCCAACGCGATGAGCAGTTCTTC.